This T cell receptor beta chain was sequenced for a study of T cell clonotyping in hematopoietic cell transplantation. Findings of the study overall: No sorting was done, leaving CD4 and CD8 contributions mixed.

The assay was immunoSEQ multiplex PCR, and TCRdb's table has in-frame clones only and misses some. Seen here are 12,000 to 15,000 clones, roughly 60% observed once, and the top ten hold 7.5% to 10%. This clone has more than one count but fewer than ten. The antigen is undetermined. Germline CDR1 reads GTSNPN; CDR2 reads SVGIG (reference sequence). V gave up 1 base and J gave up 6 bases; unmatched junction bases: 3. CDR3 size: 12 residues. This sequence joins TRBV30 and TRBJ2-7; 7 nucleotides line up with TRBD1. This sequence was found in a human donor who either received an allogeneic hematopoietic cell transplant for a myeloid malignancy or was a related donor (not recorded which). Some clones in this sample may be carry-over from other donors' samples. The source material was PBMCs. CDR3 amino acids: CAWSGGGGEQYF. For the CDR3, the DNA is TGTGCCTGGAGTGGAGGGGGCGGCGAGCAGTACTTC.